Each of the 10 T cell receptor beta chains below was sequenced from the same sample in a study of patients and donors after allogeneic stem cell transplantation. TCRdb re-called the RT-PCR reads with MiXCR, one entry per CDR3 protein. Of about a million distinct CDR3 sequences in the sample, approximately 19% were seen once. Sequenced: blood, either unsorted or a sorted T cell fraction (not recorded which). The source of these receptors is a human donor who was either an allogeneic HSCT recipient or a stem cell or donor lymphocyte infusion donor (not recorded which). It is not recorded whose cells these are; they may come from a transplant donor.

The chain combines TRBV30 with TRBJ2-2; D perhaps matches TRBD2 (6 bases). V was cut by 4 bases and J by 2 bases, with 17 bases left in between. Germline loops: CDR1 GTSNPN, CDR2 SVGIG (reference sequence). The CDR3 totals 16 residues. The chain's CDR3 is CAWMRFGRGNTGELFF. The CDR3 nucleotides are TGTGCCTGGATGAGGTTTGGGCGGGGTAACACCGGGGAGCTGTTTTTT.

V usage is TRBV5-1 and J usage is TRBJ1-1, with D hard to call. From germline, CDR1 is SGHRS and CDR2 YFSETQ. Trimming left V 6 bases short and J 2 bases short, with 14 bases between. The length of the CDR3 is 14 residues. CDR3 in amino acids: CASTLGPRNTEAFF. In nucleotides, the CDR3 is TGCGCCAGCACCCTGGGCCCGCGCAACACTGAAGCTTTCTTT.

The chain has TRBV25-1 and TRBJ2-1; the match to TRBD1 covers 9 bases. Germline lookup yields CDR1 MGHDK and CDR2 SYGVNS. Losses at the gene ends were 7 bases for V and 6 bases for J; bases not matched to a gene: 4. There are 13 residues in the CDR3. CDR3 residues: CASTGQGSNEQFF. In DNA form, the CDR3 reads TGTGCCAGCACGGGACAGGGTTCCAATGAGCAGTTCTTC.

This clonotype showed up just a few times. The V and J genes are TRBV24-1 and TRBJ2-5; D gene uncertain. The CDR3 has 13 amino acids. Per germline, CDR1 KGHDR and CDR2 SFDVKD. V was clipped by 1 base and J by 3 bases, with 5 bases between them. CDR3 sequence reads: CATSDFAKETQYF. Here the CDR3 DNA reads TGTGCCACCAGTGATTTTGCCAAAGAGACCCAGTACTTC.

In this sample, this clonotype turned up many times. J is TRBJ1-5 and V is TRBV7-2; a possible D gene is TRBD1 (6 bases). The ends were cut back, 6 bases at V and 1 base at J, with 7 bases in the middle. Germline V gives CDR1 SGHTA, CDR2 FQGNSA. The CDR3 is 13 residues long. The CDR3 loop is CASSGQSNQPQHF. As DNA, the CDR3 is TGTGCCAGCAGTGGACAGAGCAATCAGCCCCAGCATTTT. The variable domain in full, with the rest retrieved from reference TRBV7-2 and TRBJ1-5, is GAGVSQSPSNKVTEKGKDVELRCDPISGHTALYWYRQSLGQGLEFLIYFQGNSAPDKSGLPSDRFSAERTGGSVSTLTIQRTQQEDSAVYLCASSGQSNQPQHFGDGTRLSIL.

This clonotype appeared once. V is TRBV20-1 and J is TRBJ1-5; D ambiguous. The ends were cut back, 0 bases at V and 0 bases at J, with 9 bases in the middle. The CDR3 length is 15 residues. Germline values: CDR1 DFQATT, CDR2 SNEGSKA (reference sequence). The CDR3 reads CSAREQPYSNQPQHF. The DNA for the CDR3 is TGCAGTGCTAGAGAACAGCCGTATAGCAATCAGCCCCAGCATTTT.

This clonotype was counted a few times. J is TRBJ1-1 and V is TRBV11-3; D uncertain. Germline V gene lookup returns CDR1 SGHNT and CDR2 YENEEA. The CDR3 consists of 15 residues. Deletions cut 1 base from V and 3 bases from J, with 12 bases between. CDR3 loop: CASSLVVKYDTEAFF. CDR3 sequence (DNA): TGTGCCAGCAGCTTAGTGGTAAAATATGACACTGAAGCTTTCTTT. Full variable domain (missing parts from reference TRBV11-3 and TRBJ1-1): EAGVVQSPRYKIIEKKQPVAFWCNPISGHNTLYWYLQNLGQGPELLIRYENEEAVDDSQLPKDRFSAERLKGVDSTLKIQPAELGDSAVYLCASSLVVKYDTEAFFGQGTRLTVV.

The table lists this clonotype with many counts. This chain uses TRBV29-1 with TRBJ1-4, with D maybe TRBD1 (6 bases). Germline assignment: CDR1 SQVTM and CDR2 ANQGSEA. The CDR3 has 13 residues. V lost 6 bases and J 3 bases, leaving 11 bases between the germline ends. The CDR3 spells CSVLRGPNEKLFF. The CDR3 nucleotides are TGCAGCGTCCTCAGGGGACCTAATGAAAAACTGTTTTTT.

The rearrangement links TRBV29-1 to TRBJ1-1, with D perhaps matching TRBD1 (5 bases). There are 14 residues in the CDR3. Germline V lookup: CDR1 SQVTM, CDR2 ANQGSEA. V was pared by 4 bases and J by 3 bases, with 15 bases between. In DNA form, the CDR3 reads TGCAGCGTTGGGCTCCGGCAGGGCTACACTGAAGCTTTCTTT. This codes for CSVGLRQGYTEAFF.

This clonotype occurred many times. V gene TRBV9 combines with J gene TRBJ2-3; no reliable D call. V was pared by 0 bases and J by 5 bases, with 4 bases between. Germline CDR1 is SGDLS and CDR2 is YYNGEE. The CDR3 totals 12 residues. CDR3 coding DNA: TGTGCCAGCAGCGTAGTGGGAGATACGCAGTATTTT. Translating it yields CASSVVGDTQYF.